These 15 T cell receptor beta chains were sequenced from one sample in a study of T cell responses to AZD1222 COVID-19 vaccine. Assay: immunoSEQ multiplex PCR; the TCRdb copy retains only in-frame clones and omits some. Found here are 150,000 to 200,000 clones, 80% to 95% of them singletons; the top ten hold around 3.5%. The sequencing here drew on peripheral blood, taken 28 days after the second AZD1222 dose. The receptors here all came from an adult who received the AZD1222 COVID-19 vaccine.

The rearrangement joins TRBV30 to TRBJ2-7; D is uncertain. V lost 2 bases and J 3 bases, leaving 20 bases between the germline ends. CDR1 and CDR2 from the germline V gene are GTSNPN and SVGIG (reference sequence). The CDR3 is made up of 16 amino acids. Here the CDR3 DNA reads TGTGCCTGGAGTCGAATTAGGACGCCCCCTATCTACGAGCAGTACTTC. It specifies CAWSRIRTPPIYEQYF.

V gene TRBV6-5 combines with J gene TRBJ2-5; D possibly corresponds to TRBD1 (6 bases). The CDR3 extends over 12 amino acids. Deletions cut 8 bases from V and 3 bases from J, with 10 bases between. Germline V gene sequence: CDR1 MNHEY, CDR2 SVGAGI. The CDR3 DNA follows: TGTGCCAGCCGGCACAGGGAAGAGACCCAGTACTTC. It is translated as CASRHREETQYF.

This chain links TRBV30 with TRBJ2-3, with D perhaps matching TRBD2 (5 bases). The germline V and J ends were trimmed by 6 bases and 0 bases, with 10 bases remaining between them. The germline gives CDR1 GTSNPN, CDR2 SVGIG (reference sequence). The CDR3 has 13 residues. Written as DNA, the CDR3 is TGTGCCTGTGAGAGGGAGAGCACAGATACGCAGTATTTT. The encoded protein is CACERESTDTQYF.

The chain links TRBV27 to TRBJ1-2; TRBD1 agrees at 9 bases. The J segment lost 4 bases and the V segment lost 6 bases, leaving 9 bases of the junction unmatched. The germline V gene has CDR1 MNHEY and CDR2 SMNVEV (reference sequence). CDR3 size: 15 residues. The CDR3 DNA is TGTGCCAGCAGACGTGGACAGGGGCGTACCTATGGCTACACCTTC. This translates into CASRRGQGRTYGYTF.

The V and J genes are TRBV3-1 (or the pseudogene TRBV3-2) and TRBJ2-5; D gene unclear. This CDR3 is 13 amino acids long. Trimming took 4 bases from V and 1 from J, leaving 7 bases between them. Germline-derived CDR1 and CDR2 are LGHDT and YNNKEL (reference sequence). CDR3 amino acids: CASSPRFQETQYF. DNA for the CDR3: TGTGCCAGCAGCCCGAGGTTCCAAGAGACCCAGTACTTC.

The V and J genes are TRBV19 and TRBJ2-2; possibly TRBD2 for D (5 bases). CDR1 and CDR2 (germline): LNHDA, SQIVND (reference sequence). The CDR3 loop spans 15 amino acids. Deletions cut 0 bases from V and 4 bases from J, with 9 bases between. The CDR3 protein is CASSIDLRGTGELFF. The DNA for the CDR3 is TGTGCCAGTAGTATAGATCTACGGGGCACCGGGGAGCTGTTTTTT.

The chain employs TRBV24-1 and TRBJ2-3, with D uncertain. The CDR3 totals 20 residues. CDR1 and CDR2 (germline): KGHDR, SFDVKD. Trimming removed 0 bases from V and 1 base from J, with 22 bases in between. CDR3 coding DNA: TGTGCCACCAGTGATTTGACGCTGAGTCCGACTGGCGAACGCACAGATACGCAGTATTTT. Protein: CATSDLTLSPTGERTDTQYF.

This clone was recorded a few times. This chain uses TRBV25-1 with TRBJ2-5; 10 nucleotides agree with TRBD1. Germline V gene data show CDR1 as MGHDK and CDR2 as SYGVNS. The J segment lost 4 bases and the V segment lost 1 base, leaving 3 bases of the junction unmatched. This CDR3 is 15 amino acids long. The CDR3 is CASSESGTGAETQYF. In DNA form, the CDR3 reads TGTGCCAGCAGTGAATCCGGGACAGGGGCAGAGACCCAGTACTTC.

The chain's CDR3 is CASSRGQAEKLFF. The CDR3 coding sequence is TGCGCCAGCAGCCGTGGACAGGCTGAAAAACTGTTTTTT. V gene TRBV5-1 combines with J gene TRBJ1-4; 7 bases match TRBD1. The CDR3 is 13 amino acids. Germline assignment: CDR1 SGHRS and CDR2 YFSETQ. The ends lost 4 bases at V and 7 bases at J; junction bases unmatched: 4. The entire variable domain, with the rest obtained from reference TRBV5-1 and TRBJ1-4, is as follows: KAGVTQTPRYLIKTRGQQVTLSCSPISGHRSVSWYQQTPGQGLQFLFEYFSETQRNKGNFPGRFSGRQFSNSRSEMNVSTLELGDSALYLCASSRGQAEKLFFGSGTQLSVL.

This clone was detected a few times. The chain has TRBV6-5 and TRBJ1-5, with a weak D call TRBD1 (5 bases). Between the trimmed V and J ends, which lost 6 bases and 3 bases, there was a span of 12 bases. This CDR3 region has 14 residues. Germline lookup yields CDR1 MNHEY and CDR2 SVGAGI. The CDR3 DNA reads TGTGCCAGCAGGGATACAGGAGACAATCAGCCCCAGCATTTT. This encodes CASRDTGDNQPQHF.

This chain links TRBV3-1 (or the pseudogene TRBV3-2) with TRBJ2-3, with D maybe TRBD1 (5 bases). The CDR3 extends over 14 amino acids. V lost 7 bases and J 0 bases, leaving 11 bases between the germline ends. Germline V gene sequence: CDR1 LGHDT, CDR2 YNNKEL (reference sequence). This chain's CDR3 is CASTPRGSTDTQYF. CDR3 DNA: TGTGCCAGCACTCCAAGGGGCAGCACAGATACGCAGTATTTT.

The chain uses TRBV27 and TRBJ2-2; D call uncertain. Between the trimmed V and J ends, which lost 3 bases and 3 bases, there was a span of 8 bases. The CDR3 is made up of 14 amino acids. Germline CDR1 reads MNHEY; CDR2 reads SMNVEV (reference sequence). This CDR3 is CASSLGRYTGELFF. DNA for the CDR3: TGTGCCAGCAGTTTGGGCAGATACACCGGGGAGCTGTTTTTT.

V and J are TRBV12-3 or TRBV12-4 and TRBJ1-1; D might be TRBD1 (5 bases). The CDR3 covers 12 residues. Trimming took off 2 bases at V and 8 bases at J, with 9 bases between the two ends. The CDR3 coding sequence is TGTGCCAGCAGTTTATTTGAGGGGGAAGCTTTCTTT. Translated, it gives CASSLFEGEAFF.

In nucleotides, the CDR3 is TGTGCCAGCAGTTTGACCCAGGGGGCGAACTATGGCTACACCTTC. As protein: CASSLTQGANYGYTF. V is TRBV6-5 and J is TRBJ1-2, with TRBD1 identical over 8 bases. The CDR3 spans 15 residues. Trimming took 4 bases from V and 2 from J; bases not matched to a gene: 6. The germline V gene encodes CDR1 MNHEY and CDR2 SVGAGI.

This chain connects TRBV28 to TRBJ1-1; no firm D call. The germline V gene encodes CDR1 MDHEN and CDR2 SYDVKM. This CDR3 region has 11 residues. Trimming removed 4 bases at V and 5 bases at J, with 5 bases between. This CDR3 reads CASSYRTEAFF. The CDR3 DNA follows: TGTGCCAGCAGTTATCGTACTGAAGCTTTCTTT. Complete variable domain (other parts from reference TRBV28 and TRBJ1-1): DVKVTQSSRYLVKRTGEKVFLECVQDMDHENMFWYRQDPGLGLRLIYFSYDVKMKEKGDIPEGYSVSREKKERFSLILESASTNQTSMYLCASSYRTEAFFGQGTRLTVV.